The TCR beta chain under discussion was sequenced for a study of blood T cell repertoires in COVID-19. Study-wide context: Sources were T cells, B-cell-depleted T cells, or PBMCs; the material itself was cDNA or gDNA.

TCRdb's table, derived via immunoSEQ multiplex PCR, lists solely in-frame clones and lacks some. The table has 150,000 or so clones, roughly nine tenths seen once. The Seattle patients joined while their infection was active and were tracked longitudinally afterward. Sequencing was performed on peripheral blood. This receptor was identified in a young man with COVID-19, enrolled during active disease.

CDR3 in DNA: TGTGCCAGCAACAAACAGGGGATGACAGATACGCAGTATTTT. Translated, it gives CASNKQGMTDTQYF. The V and J genes are TRBV5-5 and TRBJ2-3; 7 bases are shared with TRBD1. Germline V lookup: CDR1 SGHKS, CDR2 YYEKEE (reference sequence). CDR3 length equals 14 residues. V was pared by 6 bases and J by 3 bases, with 7 bases of the junction left unmatched.